The next 18 T cell receptor beta chains were all read from a single sample in a study of T cells in localized non-small cell lung cancer. Data came from immunoSEQ multiplex PCR; TCRdb stores just in-frame clones and leaves some out. The table has about 24,000 clones, about nine tenths seen once. Specimen: peripheral blood mononuclear cells, collected before any cancer treatment. All receptors come from a woman aged 35-75 years with stage III lung adenocarcinoma.

This clone was picked up a small number of times. V is TRBV6-1 and J is TRBJ1-1, with D unresolved. The CDR3 has 14 amino acids. Germline lookup yields CDR1 MNHNS and CDR2 SASEGT. V was clipped by 2 bases and J by 2 bases, with 9 bases between them. The CDR3 reads CASSETDPNTEAFF. CDR3 in DNA: TGTGCCAGCAGTGAAACGGACCCCAACACTGAAGCTTTCTTT.

A note on this clone: At one boundary the junction diverges from the germline segment, which might be a read error. This chain joins TRBV10-3 and TRBJ2-7, with TRBD2 matching over 10 bases. In germline, CDR1 is ENHRY, CDR2 SYGVKD. The CDR3 totals 14 residues. The CDR3 spells CAIRPTSGSSEQYF. The CDR3 DNA reads as TGTGCCATCAGACCGACTAGCGGGTCCTCCGAGCAGTACTTC.

This rearrangement joins TRBV5-6 to TRBJ1-3; D not certain. The CDR3 has 14 amino acids. From germline, CDR1 is SGHDT and CDR2 YYEEEE. Trimming took 7 bases from V and 0 from J, leaving 11 bases between them. In DNA form, the CDR3 reads TGTGCCAGCGGGCCGTTCAGCTCTGGAAACACCATATATTTT. Translation gives CASGPFSSGNTIYF.

The rearrangement uses TRBV19 and TRBJ2-1, with TRBD1 as a possible D gene (5 bases). Germline V gene sequence: CDR1 LNHDA, CDR2 SQIVND (reference sequence). The V end was cut by 7 bases, the J end by 0 bases, with 10 bases between. The CDR3 runs 14 residues. CDR3 nucleotides: TGTGCCAGTATTGACAGCCGCTCCTACAATGAGCAGTTCTTC. This translates into CASIDSRSYNEQFF.

Only a few counts were recorded for this clone. The chain uses TRBV5-1 and TRBJ1-2; D might be TRBD1 (5 bases). V shed 0 bases and J shed 7 bases, with 13 bases lying between them. The length of the CDR3 is 14 residues. Germline CDR1 reads SGHRS; CDR2 reads YFSETQ. CDR3 amino acids: CASSLEGLERGYTF. In DNA, the CDR3 is TGCGCCAGCAGCTTGGAGGGGCTCGAGCGTGGCTACACCTTC.

The rearrangement uses TRBV7-2 and TRBJ2-5; no firm D call. CDR3 length: 14 residues. The germline CDR1 and CDR2 sequences are SGHTA and FQGNSA. Trimming stripped 5 bases from V and 6 bases from J, with 16 bases between. The chain's CDR3 is CASSTDWVGKTQYF. CDR3 DNA sequence: TGTGCCAGCAGCACCGACTGGGTTGGGAAGACCCAGTACTTC.

This clone was recorded only once. The genes are TRBV11-2 and TRBJ2-3; D uncertain. This CDR3 is 12 amino acids long. V was pared by 1 base and J by 9 bases, with 8 bases between. Germline V gene data show CDR1 as SGHAT and CDR2 as FQNNGV. The CDR3 sequence is CASSLAVRTQYF. The CDR3 DNA is TGTGCCAGCAGCTTAGCCGTGAGAACGCAGTATTTT. Supplemented by reference TRBV11-2 and TRBJ2-3, the full variable domain reads EAGVAQSPRYKIIEKRQSVAFWCNPISGHATLYWYQQILGQGPKLLIQFQNNGVVDDSQLPKDRFSAERLKGVDSTLKIQPAKLEDSAVYLCASSLAVRTQYFGPGTRLTVL.

The chain couples TRBV6-5 to TRBJ1-5; 7 bases are shared with TRBD1. The CDR3 spans 16 residues. V was pared by 4 bases and J by 4 bases, with 10 bases of the junction left unmatched. Germline CDR1 is MNHEY and CDR2 is SVGAGI. CDR3: CASSSATGWRNQPQHF. CDR3 in DNA: TGTGCCAGCAGTTCAGCGACAGGGTGGAGGAATCAGCCCCAGCATTTT.

The V gene is TRBV6-4, the J gene TRBJ2-3, with a possible D match to TRBD2 (5 bases). Trimming shortened V by 4 bases and J by 0 bases, and 11 bases separated the two germline ends. Per germline, CDR1 MRHNA and CDR2 SNTAGT. The CDR3 extends over 15 amino acids. CDR3 sequence (DNA): TGTGCCAGCAGTGTAGGACTGGCAAGCACAGATACGCAGTATTTT. Translating it yields CASSVGLASTDTQYF.

The chain has TRBV9 and TRBJ2-1; D is ambiguous. The CDR3 covers 13 residues. Germline CDR1 reads SGDLS; CDR2 reads YYNGEE. V was cut by 3 bases and J by 0 bases, with 4 bases left in between. The CDR3 sequence: CASSANSYNEQFF. In DNA, the CDR3 is TGTGCCAGCAGCGCTAACTCCTACAATGAGCAGTTCTTC.

The chain uses TRBV5-1 and TRBJ2-3, with TRBD1 matching over 10 bases. The germline gives CDR1 SGHRS, CDR2 YFSETQ. J lost 3 bases, V lost 4 bases, and 5 bases had no gene match. CDR3 size: 15 residues. CDR3 bases: TGCGCCAGCAGCACCGGACAGGGGGTAACAGATACGCAGTATTTT. Translated: CASSTGQGVTDTQYF.

The rearrangement uses TRBV7-2 and TRBJ1-5; D gene ambiguous. Trimming removed 1 base from V and 4 bases from J, with 8 bases in between. Germline-derived CDR1 and CDR2 are SGHTA and FQGNSA. The CDR3 has 14 amino acids. The CDR3 nucleotides are TGTGCCAGCAGCTTAGTGGTTCCGAATCAGCCCCAGCATTTT. Encoded protein: CASSLVVPNQPQHF.

The J gene is TRBJ2-7, the V gene TRBV2, with D unresolved. The CDR3 length is 11 residues. Germline CDR1 reads SNHLY; CDR2 reads FYNNEI. The germline V and J ends were trimmed by 6 bases and 3 bases, with 6 bases remaining between them. CDR3 residues: CASRQFYEQYF. The CDR3 DNA reads as TGTGCCAGCAGACAGTTCTACGAGCAGTACTTC.

The CDR3 DNA reads TGCGCCAGCAGCTTGGAGGGGCCCCATGAGCAGTTCTTC. Translation gives CASSLEGPHEQFF. V is TRBV5-1 and J is TRBJ2-1; D perhaps matches TRBD1 (5 bases). V was cut by 0 bases and J by 8 bases, with 9 bases left in between. The CDR3 sequence is 13 residues long. Germline lookup yields CDR1 SGHRS and CDR2 YFSETQ.

V usage is TRBV11-3 and J usage is TRBJ2-1; 10 bases fit TRBD2. Per germline, CDR1 SGHNT and CDR2 YENEEA. There are 15 residues in the CDR3. V lost 5 bases to trimming and J lost 2 bases; unmatched junction nucleotides: 3. The CDR3: CASSLTSGAYNEQFF. The DNA of the CDR3 is TGTGCCAGCAGCCTAACTAGCGGGGCCTACAATGAGCAGTTCTTC.

V usage is TRBV2 and J usage is TRBJ2-7, with D possibly being TRBD1 (6 bases). The CDR3 spans 15 residues. Trimming took off 7 bases at V and 3 bases at J, with 19 bases between the two ends. The germline V gene has CDR1 SNHLY and CDR2 FYNNEI. CDR3 protein: CASMYTRDKDYEQYF. DNA of the CDR3: TGTGCCAGCATGTACACGAGGGACAAGGACTACGAGCAGTACTTC.

V is TRBV7-8 and J is TRBJ2-5; no reliable D call. Germline lookup yields CDR1 SGHVS and CDR2 FQNEAQ. The ends were cut back, 5 bases at V and 5 bases at J, with 12 bases in the middle. This CDR3 comprises 13 residues. CDR3: CASSPEERETQYF. The CDR3 DNA is TGTGCCAGCAGCCCGGAAGAGAGGGAGACCCAGTACTTC.

V and J are TRBV19 and TRBJ2-7, with TRBD2 matching over 10 bases. Germline CDR1 is LNHDA and CDR2 is SQIVND (reference sequence). CDR3 size: 17 residues. Trimming removed 3 bases from V and 2 bases from J; junction bases left unmatched: 10. The CDR3 DNA reads TGTGCCAGTAGTATCCTCTCTAGCGGGAGTGGCCCCTACGAGCAGTACTTC. This codes for CASSILSSGSGPYEQYF.